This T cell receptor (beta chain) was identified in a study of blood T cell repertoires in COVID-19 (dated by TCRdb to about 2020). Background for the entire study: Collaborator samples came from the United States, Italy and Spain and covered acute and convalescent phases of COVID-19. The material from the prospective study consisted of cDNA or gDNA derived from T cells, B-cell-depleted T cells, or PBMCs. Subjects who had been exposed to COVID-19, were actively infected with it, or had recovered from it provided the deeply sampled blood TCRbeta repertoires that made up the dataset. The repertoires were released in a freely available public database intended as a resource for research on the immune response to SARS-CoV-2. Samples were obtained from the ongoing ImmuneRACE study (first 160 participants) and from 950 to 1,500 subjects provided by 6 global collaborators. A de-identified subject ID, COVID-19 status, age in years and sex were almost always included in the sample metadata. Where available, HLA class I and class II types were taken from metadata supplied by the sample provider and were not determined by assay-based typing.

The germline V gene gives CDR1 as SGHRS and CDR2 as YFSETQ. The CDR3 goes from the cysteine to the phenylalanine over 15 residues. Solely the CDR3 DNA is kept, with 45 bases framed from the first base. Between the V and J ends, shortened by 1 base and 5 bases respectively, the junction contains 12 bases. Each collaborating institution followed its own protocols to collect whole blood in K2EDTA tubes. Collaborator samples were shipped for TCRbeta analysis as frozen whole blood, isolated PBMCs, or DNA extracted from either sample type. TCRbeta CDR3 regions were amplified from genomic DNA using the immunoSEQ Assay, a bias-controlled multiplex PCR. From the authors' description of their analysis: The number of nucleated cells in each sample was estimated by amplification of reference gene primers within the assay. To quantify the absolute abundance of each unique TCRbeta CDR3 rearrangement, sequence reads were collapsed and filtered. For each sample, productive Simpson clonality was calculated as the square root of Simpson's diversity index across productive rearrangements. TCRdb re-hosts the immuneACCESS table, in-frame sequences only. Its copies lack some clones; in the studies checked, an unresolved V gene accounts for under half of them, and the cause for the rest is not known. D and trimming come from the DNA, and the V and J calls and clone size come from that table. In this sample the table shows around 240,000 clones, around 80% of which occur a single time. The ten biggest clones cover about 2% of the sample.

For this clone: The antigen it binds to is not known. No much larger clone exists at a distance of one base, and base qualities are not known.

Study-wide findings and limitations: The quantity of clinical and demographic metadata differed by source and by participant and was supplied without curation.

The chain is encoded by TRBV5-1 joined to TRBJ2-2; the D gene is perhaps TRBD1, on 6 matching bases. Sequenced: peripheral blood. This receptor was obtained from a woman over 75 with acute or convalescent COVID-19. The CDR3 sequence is CASSLQGPGTGELFF. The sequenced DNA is TGCGCCAGCAGCTTGCAGGGGCCGGGTACCGGGGAGCTGTTTTTT.